This T cell receptor (beta chain) was sequenced for a study of blood T cell repertoires in COVID-19. Study-wide context: From the United States, Italy and Spain came samples of acute and convalescent COVID-19.

The CDR3 is 14 residues long. Per the germline V gene, CDR1 is SEHNR and CDR2 is FQNEAQ (reference sequence). Trimming removed 5 bases from V and 2 bases from J, with 13 bases in between. The authors' processing: How many nucleated cells were present was estimated from reference gene primer amplification. Here immunoSEQ multiplex PCR was the method, and the copy in TCRdb shows in-frame clones only, minus some. V and J calls and clone size are as listed in that table; D and trimming were resolved from the DNA. The sample has some 280,000 clones; about nine tenths are singletons. V and J are TRBV7-9 and TRBJ2-7; D remains unclear. The clonotype was recovered from a woman aged 40 to 55 who had recovered from COVID-19. The sample taken for sequencing was peripheral blood. The CDR3 DNA reads TGTGCCAGCAGCCCCCCTGAACAGACCTACGAGCAGTACTTC. Protein: CASSPPEQTYEQYF.